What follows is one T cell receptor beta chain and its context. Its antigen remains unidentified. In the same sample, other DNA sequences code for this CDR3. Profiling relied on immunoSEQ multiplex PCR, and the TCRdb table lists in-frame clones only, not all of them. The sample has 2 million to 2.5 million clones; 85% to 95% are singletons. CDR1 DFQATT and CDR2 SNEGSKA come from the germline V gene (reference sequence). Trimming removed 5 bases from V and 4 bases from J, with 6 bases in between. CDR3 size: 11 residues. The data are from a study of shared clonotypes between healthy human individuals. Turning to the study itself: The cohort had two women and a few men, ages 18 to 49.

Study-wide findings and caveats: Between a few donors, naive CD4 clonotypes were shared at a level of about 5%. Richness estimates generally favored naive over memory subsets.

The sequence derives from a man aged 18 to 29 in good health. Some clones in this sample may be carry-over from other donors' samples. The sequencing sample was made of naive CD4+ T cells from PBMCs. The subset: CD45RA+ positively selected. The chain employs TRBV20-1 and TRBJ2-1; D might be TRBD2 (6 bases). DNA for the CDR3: TGCAGTGCTGGGGGGTACAATGAGCAGTTCTTC. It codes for CSAGGYNEQFF.